This note documents a single TCR beta chain sequence. These data are taken from a study of T-cell reconstitution after alpha-beta-depleted transplantation in children. CDR3 length: 15 residues. The V and J ends lost 3 bases and 1 base, in that order; junction bases with no gene match: 4. The germline V gene has CDR1 SGHKS and CDR2 YYEKEE (reference sequence). During its preparation, the TCRbeta library received unique molecular identifiers. Via MiXCR, TCRdb re-called the PCR reads, giving one row per CDR3 protein. The table shows around 380,000 distinct CDR3 sequences, with 9.5% to 13% occurring only once.

The chain combines TRBV5-5 with TRBJ2-3; 8 bases fit TRBD1. The receptor comes from a human donor who donated a stem cell graft to a child with acute myeloid leukemia. Source: PBMCs from the stem cell graft donor, taken from the stem cell graft. This chain's CDR3 is CASSWTTGGTDTQYF. CDR3 DNA: TGTGCCAGCAGCTGGACGACAGGGGGCACAGATACGCAGTATTTT.